This T cell receptor beta chain came from a study of tumor and adjacent non-tumor tissue in lung cancer (dated by TCRdb to the late 2010s). Background for the entire study: By cancer type, the cohort comprised eleven to twelve adenocarcinoma patients, a couple of squamous cell carcinoma patients and 1 small cell lung cancer patient. Over 25 paired specimens, one tumor and one normal lung sample per patient, were profiled by TCRbeta CDR3 sequencing. The roughly 15 enrolled patients, of whom about 10 were men and 5 were women, were aged about 31 to 76 years and were diagnosed with TNM stage I to III disease. Using bulk TCRbeta repertoires from 15 lung cancer patients, the study set lung tumor tissue side by side with matched distant non-tumor lung tissue. Sequencing produced 125,075,908 productive TCRbeta reads in total, an average of approximately 4.2 million reads per sample. The paper's findings and limits, for the study overall: Younger patients had significantly higher TCR diversity, and higher tumor TCR diversity was associated with shorter overall and disease-free survival. The top 100 clones made up a significantly larger cumulative share of the repertoire in normal lung than in tumor tissue. The methods do not name the sequencing platform or mention unique molecular identifiers. TCR diversity (inverse Simpson) was significantly higher in tumor than in normal lung tissue (about 400 vs 150, P = 0.0075, Mann-Whitney U test). Peripheral blood was not sequenced, so blood TCRbeta repertoires were not examined in the lung cancer patients of the study. With only about 16 patients in the cohort, the authors noted that larger samples and more detailed clinical data are needed.

Receptor libraries were prepared by multiplex PCR. TCRdb names Illumina HiSeq 2500 as the instrument used. Following protocols modified from ARM-PCR, the researchers constructed TCRbeta libraries through three rounds of nested PCR with primers (Table S4). Before sequencing, PCR products in the 200-500 bp range were cut out of the gel and cleaned up using the QIAquick gel extraction kit. As for how the authors treated the data: Trimmomatic was used to clean the reads, FLASH merged the cleaned reads into complete CDR3 sequences, and MiTCR assigned the sequences to V(D)J germline segments. VDJtools was used to compute clonal diversity as the inverse Simpson's index. In-frame sequences without a premature stop codon were defined as productive reads. TCRdb's own reprocessing of the public reads used fastp at Q25 and MiXCR and kept productive beta chains. A single entry per CDR3 protein holds the most common genes and DNA from its merged rows. The V and J calls come from TCRdb's annotation, not from the publication. This sample has 110,000 or so distinct CDR3 sequences in its table, and about 61% of those were observed once. The top ten hold about 20% of the sample.

RNA was isolated from bulk unsorted tissue, and RNA quality was assessed with a NanoDrop ND-1000 and an Agilent 2100. Normal lung samples were distant non-tumor tissue taken more than 3 cm from the tumor edge. Donors were newly diagnosed lung cancer patients admitted for thoracic surgery in China between August and November 2014, without prior chemotherapy. The study excluded patients who had received radiotherapy or chemotherapy before or who had another cancer at the same time. Surgical tissue pieces of roughly 1-2 cm3 were preserved in RNAlater solution and were kept at -80 degrees C until use. The CDR3 runs 18 amino acids, cysteine and phenylalanine included. The kept DNA is CDR3 alone, 54 bases in frame from the first base. CDR1 and CDR2 are drawn from the germline V gene: MNHEY, SVGAGI. Trimming accounts for 10 bases at V and 4 bases at J, while the number of junction bases matched to no gene is 24.

Points on this clonotype: Its target antigen remains unknown. No much larger clone is present one base from it, and per-base qualities are unavailable.

This chain is built from TRBV6-5 and TRBJ1-1, with TRBD1 matching 7 junction bases. Material: distant non-tumor lung tissue. This sequence was found in a man in his sixties with non-small cell lung cancer. The CDR3 region has the sequence CANISVLGQAGRGTEAFF. The nucleotide sequence reads TGTGCCAACATTTCAGTACTAGGACAGGCGGGAAGGGGCACTGAAGCTTTCTTT.